This passage covers 31 T cell receptor beta chains from one sample sequenced in a study of response to subunit inactivated influenza vaccine. TCRdb recomputed calls from the RT-PCR reads with MiXCR, one row per CDR3 protein. The repertoire holds 700,000 to 900,000 distinct CDR3 sequences, 21% seen once, with 9.5% to 13% in the top ten. The sequencing used PBMCs from blood, collected roughly 5 days after vaccination. All receptors derive from a man aged 50-60 years who received an inactivated influenza vaccine.

The gene calls are TRBV20-1 and TRBJ2-2; 12 positions agree with TRBD2. Per the germline V gene, CDR1 is DFQATT and CDR2 is SNEGSKA (reference sequence). The CDR3 totals 15 residues. Losses at the gene ends were 0 bases for V and 10 bases for J; bases not matched to a gene: 6. CDR3 sequence: CSARDPSGGAEELFF. The DNA for the CDR3 is TGCAGTGCTAGAGACCCTAGCGGGGGGGCCGAGGAGCTGTTTTTT.

V gene TRBV6-2 or TRBV6-3 combines with J gene TRBJ2-2; 13 nucleotides match TRBD2. Germline CDR1 is MNHEY and CDR2 is SVGEGT. V dropped 6 bases and J dropped 5; count of bases not matched to a gene: 3. CDR3 length equals 15 residues. CDR3 in DNA: TGTGCCAGCAGCGGACTAGCGGGAGAAACCGGGGAGCTGTTTTTT. The encoded protein is CASSGLAGETGELFF.

This clonotype was detected only a few times. The chain combines TRBV4-3 with TRBJ2-2, with 10 bases aligning to TRBD2. The CDR3 consists of 19 residues. Per germline, CDR1 LGHNA and CDR2 YSLEER. The trim removed 0 bases at V and 1 base at J, leaving 8 bases unmatched. CDR3 bases: TGCGCCAGCAGCCAAGATGTCCTGCTAGCGGGAGTGAACACCGGGGAGCTGTTTTTT. The encoded protein is CASSQDVLLAGVNTGELFF.

This clonotype was seen more than once but under ten times. The V and J genes are TRBV5-6 and TRBJ2-4; 8 bases match TRBD1. The length of the CDR3 is 13 residues. J gave up 7 bases and V 1 base, and 1 base lay outside the gene matches. CDR1 is SGHDT, CDR2 YYEEEE, per germline. The CDR3 loop is CASSLSGGNIQYF. The CDR3 coding sequence is TGTGCCAGCAGCTTGTCAGGGGGCAACATTCAGTACTTC.

This clonotype was detected many times. The chain employs TRBV18 and TRBJ2-1; a weak D match, TRBD1 (5 bases). Germline loops: CDR1 KGHSH, CDR2 LQKENI. V shed 7 bases and J shed 0 bases, with 13 bases lying between them. The CDR3 runs to 15 residues. In nucleotides, the CDR3 is TGTGCCAGCTACGGACAACCGAGCTCCTACAATGAGCAGTTCTTC. Translating it yields CASYGQPSSYNEQFF.

This chain uses TRBV18 with TRBJ2-2; 7 nucleotides line up with TRBD1. CDR1 is KGHSH and CDR2 is LQKENI in the germline V gene. Losses at the gene ends were 4 bases for V and 1 base for J; bases not matched to a gene: 6. CDR3 size: 16 residues. The CDR3 sequence: CASSRTGLLNTGELFF. The CDR3 DNA reads as TGTGCCAGCTCACGGACAGGCCTCCTGAACACCGGGGAGCTGTTTTTT.

The V and J genes are TRBV29-1 and TRBJ2-3; D might be TRBD1 (6 bases). CDR1 is SQVTM, CDR2 ANQGSEA, per germline. The CDR3 is made up of 13 amino acids. Trimming removed 4 bases from V and 1 base from J, with 9 bases in between. The CDR3 DNA reads as TGCAGCGTTGGGGGGCAGGGCACAGATACGCAGTATTTT. Protein product: CSVGGQGTDTQYF.

The chain couples TRBV12-3 or TRBV12-4 to TRBJ2-4; D could derive from TRBD1 or TRBD2 (5 bases each). Trimming took off 10 bases at V and 2 bases at J, with 9 bases between the two ends. This CDR3 contains 12 residues. This chain's CDR3 is CATGTSKNIQYF. In nucleotides, the CDR3 is TGTGCCACAGGGACCTCCAAAAACATTCAGTACTTC.

The gene calls are TRBV20-1 and TRBJ1-2; D uncertain. V was trimmed by 6 bases and J by 1 base, leaving 15 bases between them. The length of the CDR3 is 14 residues. Germline CDR1 and CDR2: DFQATT and SNEGSKA (reference sequence). DNA for the CDR3: TGCAGTGCCAGACCGACGGATTTTAACTATGGCTACACCTTC. It is translated as CSARPTDFNYGYTF.

This clonotype came up a few times. V and J are TRBV28 and TRBJ2-5, with 13 bases fitting TRBD2. The CDR3 is 16 amino acids. Germline loops: CDR1 MDHEN, CDR2 SYDVKM. J gave up 5 bases and V 6 bases, and 9 bases lay outside the gene matches. This CDR3 is CASRSGLAGFRETQYF. CDR3 nucleotides: TGTGCCAGCAGATCGGGACTAGCGGGATTCAGGGAGACCCAGTACTTC. Supplemented by reference TRBV28 and TRBJ2-5, the full variable domain reads DVKVTQSSRYLVKRTGEKVFLECVQDMDHENMFWYRQDPGLGLRLIYFSYDVKMKEKGDIPEGYSVSREKKERFSLILESASTNQTSMYLCASRSGLAGFRETQYFGPGTRLLVL.

This clonotype has more than one count but fewer than ten. This sequence joins TRBV29-1 and TRBJ2-1, with 8 bases identical to TRBD2. CDR1 is SQVTM, CDR2 ANQGSEA, per germline. V was clipped by 5 bases and J by 0 bases; unmatched bases: 6. The CDR3 extends over 15 amino acids. The CDR3 DNA reads TGCAGCGTTACGGGCGGGAGGAGCTCCTACAATGAGCAGTTCTTC. Translating it yields CSVTGGRSSYNEQFF.

The chain joins TRBV7-9 to TRBJ1-1; D is undetermined. Germline V gene lookup returns CDR1 SEHNR and CDR2 FQNEAQ (reference sequence). Trimming stripped 2 bases from V and 6 bases from J, with 16 bases between. The CDR3 length is 15 residues. Written as DNA, the CDR3 is TGTGCCAGCAGCTTAATTATTGGGTTTTCCCCTGAAGCTTTCTTT. Amino acids: CASSLIIGFSPEAFF.

Only a few counts were recorded for this clonotype. This chain joins TRBV20-1 and TRBJ2-7; D may correspond to TRBD1 or TRBD2 (5 bases each). In germline, CDR1 is DFQATT, CDR2 SNEGSKA (reference sequence). The CDR3 loop spans 14 amino acids. Trimming stripped 5 bases from V and 3 bases from J, with 17 bases between. The CDR3 DNA sequence: TGCAGTGCTCGTAGCAGGGCGGGTGTCTACGAGCAGTACTTC. Translation: CSARSRAGVYEQYF.

This rearrangement joins TRBV4-3 to TRBJ2-7; TRBD2 matches at 12 bases. Trimming removed 1 base from V and 4 bases from J; junction bases left unmatched: 5. CDR1 and CDR2 from the germline V gene are LGHNA and YSLEER. This CDR3 has 16 residues. CDR3 nucleotides: TGCGCCAGCAGCCAAGCTTGGACTAGCGGGACGTACGAGCAGTACTTC. As protein: CASSQAWTSGTYEQYF.

V is TRBV20-1 and J is TRBJ2-3, with D possibly matching TRBD2 (7 bases). The germline CDR1 and CDR2 sequences are DFQATT and SNEGSKA (reference sequence). This CDR3 comprises 15 residues. V lost 6 bases and J lost 5, with 21 bases in between. CDR3 in DNA: TGCAGTGCCTATGGGGGCGGGAGTGGGAAAGATACGCAGTATTTT. It is translated as CSAYGGGSGKDTQYF.

The gene calls are TRBV7-6 and TRBJ2-1; 8 nucleotides match TRBD2. This CDR3 comprises 12 residues. Germline lookup yields CDR1 SGHVS and CDR2 FNYEAQ. With 3 bases clipped from V and 16 bases from J, the junction kept 8 bases outside the gene matches. The DNA of the CDR3 is TGTGCCAGCAGCTTGCCGGGACTAGGGTACTTCTTC. This sequence encodes CASSLPGLGYFF.

This clonotype has just a few counts. The gene calls are TRBV15 and TRBJ2-1; 8 nucleotides match TRBD2. Germline V gene data show CDR1 as LNHNV and CDR2 as YYDKDF (reference sequence). V gave up 6 bases and J gave up 1 base; unmatched junction bases: 8. This CDR3 contains 16 residues. Written as DNA, the CDR3 is TGTGCCACCAGGACAACCCGGGGGGGGTCCTACAATGAGCAGTTCTTC. Protein sequence: CATRTTRGGSYNEQFF.

The CDR3 protein is CASRQPAEPSYNEQFF. Written as DNA, the CDR3 is TGTGCCAGCAGGCAGCCCGCGGAGCCCTCCTACAATGAGCAGTTCTTC. The chain joins TRBV6-2 or TRBV6-3 to TRBJ2-1; D gene uncertain. Germline assignment: CDR1 MNHEY and CDR2 SVGEGT. This CDR3 is built from 16 residues. V gave up 6 bases and J gave up 0 bases, with 15 bases separating them.

V and J are TRBV12-3 or TRBV12-4 and TRBJ2-1; TRBD2 aligns across 15 bases. V lost 5 bases, J lost 12 bases, and 11 bases stayed unmatched. The CDR3 sequence is 16 residues long. CDR3 DNA sequence: TGTGCCAGCAGTCTACCGGGACTAGCGGGGGGAAGTGTGCAGTTCTTC. As protein: CASSLPGLAGGSVQFF.

The chain recombines TRBV2 with TRBJ1-5; possible D gene TRBD1, 6 bases. V was pared by 8 bases and J by 4 bases, with 12 bases between. This CDR3 comprises 13 residues. Germline CDR1 is SNHLY and CDR2 is FYNNEI. DNA for the CDR3: TGTGCCAGCGGAAACAGGGTGAATCAGCCCCAGCATTTT. Protein: CASGNRVNQPQHF.

The CDR3 loop reads CSARRTLSNEQFF. The CDR3 region has the DNA TGCAGTGCTAGAAGGACTCTCTCCAATGAGCAGTTCTTC. The chain carries TRBV20-1 and TRBJ2-1, with D tentatively TRBD2 (5 bases). The length of the CDR3 is 13 residues. Germline CDR1 is DFQATT and CDR2 is SNEGSKA (reference sequence). V gave up 2 bases and J gave up 6 bases, with 11 bases separating them.

Only a few counts were recorded for this clonotype. This chain joins TRBV5-1 and TRBJ2-5; 10 nucleotides agree with TRBD1. Unmatched junction bases numbered 3, after V lost 0 bases and J lost 1 base. Germline-derived CDR1 and CDR2 are SGHRS and YFSETQ. This CDR3 is 16 amino acids long. The chain's CDR3 is CASSLGWDRGQETQYF. DNA of the CDR3: TGCGCCAGCAGCTTGGGATGGGACAGGGGCCAAGAGACCCAGTACTTC.

The V gene is TRBV10-3, the J gene TRBJ2-2, with D unresolved. V lost 0 bases and J lost 6, with 11 bases in between. The CDR3 covers 15 residues. Germline CDR1 is ENHRY and CDR2 is SYGVKD. DNA of the CDR3: TGTGCCATCAGTGAGTCATTGTCCTCGCCCGGGGAGCTGTTTTTT. Translating it yields CAISESLSSPGELFF.

This clonotype was found a few times. The chain couples TRBV7-9 to TRBJ2-7, with D possibly matching TRBD2 (6 bases). The CDR3 is 17 amino acids. Trimming took 7 bases from V and 3 from J, leaving 25 bases between them. Germline V gene sequence: CDR1 SEHNR, CDR2 FQNEAQ (reference sequence). CDR3: CASTPPRGILLHYEQYF. The CDR3 DNA reads TGTGCCAGCACCCCTCCCCGGGGGATTCTGTTGCACTACGAGCAGTACTTC.

This clonotype was observed a few times. The chain is built from TRBV7-8 and TRBJ2-7; 11 bases agree with TRBD1. Germline V gene sequence: CDR1 SGHVS, CDR2 FQNEAQ. With V trimmed by 5 bases and J by 4 bases, 7 bases remained unmatched. The CDR3 is 15 amino acids. The CDR3 DNA reads TGTGCCAGCAGCAACTCCGGGACAGGGGGTTACGAGCAGTACTTC. It encodes CASSNSGTGGYEQYF.

The J gene is TRBJ2-3, the V gene TRBV18, with 11 nucleotides matching TRBD2. CDR3 length: 16 residues. Germline CDR1 KGHSH, CDR2 LQKENI. V was pared by 7 bases and J by 0 bases, with 6 bases of the junction left unmatched. The CDR3 region is CASLSRTSGSTDTQYF. CDR3 sequence (DNA): TGTGCCAGCTTATCACGGACTAGCGGGAGCACAGATACGCAGTATTTT.

The sample holds one count of this clonotype. This chain joins TRBV20-1 and TRBJ1-1; the D is unclear. The CDR3 runs 15 residues. Germline assignment: CDR1 DFQATT and CDR2 SNEGSKA (reference sequence). V was shortened by 0 bases and J by 1 base, with 12 bases between the two germline ends. The CDR3 DNA reads as TGCAGTGCTAGAGATACTGCCGGGAGGAACACTGAAGCTTTCTTT. Amino acid sequence: CSARDTAGRNTEAFF.

This clonotype was recorded at least ten times. The gene calls are TRBV6-2 or TRBV6-3 and TRBJ2-3; 11 bases line up with TRBD2. In germline, CDR1 is MNHEY, CDR2 SVGEGT. Trimming at V came to 5 bases and at J to 4 bases, leaving 5 bases not matched to a gene. This CDR3 comprises 15 residues. For the CDR3, the DNA is TGTGCCAGCAGTCCGACTAGCGGGACCCCAGATACGCAGTATTTT. It translates to CASSPTSGTPDTQYF.

This clonotype turned up a few times. The V call is TRBV11-2, the J call TRBJ2-5; 16 bases are a match to TRBD2. Trimming cost V 1 base and J 6 bases; bases outside gene matches: 14. In germline, CDR1 is SGHAT, CDR2 FQNNGV. The CDR3 length is 20 residues. The CDR3 nucleotides are TGTGCCAGCAGCTTAGGGGCCCCCGGGACTAGCGGGGGGGCTAGGAAGACCCAGTACTTC. It translates to CASSLGAPGTSGGARKTQYF.

This clonotype was detected a few times. CDR3 protein: CSARSRQHTYEQYF. The CDR3 DNA sequence: TGCAGTGCTAGATCCAGACAGCATACCTACGAGCAGTACTTC. The chain employs TRBV20-1 and TRBJ2-7, with a possible D match to TRBD1 (5 bases). Germline V gene lookup returns CDR1 DFQATT and CDR2 SNEGSKA (reference sequence). V shed 2 bases and J shed 2 bases, with 13 bases lying between them. The CDR3 has 14 amino acids.

This chain connects TRBV15 to TRBJ2-2; 7 nucleotides match TRBD2. The V segment lost 5 bases and the J segment 1 base; nucleotides outside the gene matches: 7. The CDR3 covers 16 residues. In germline, CDR1 is LNHNV, CDR2 YYDKDF (reference sequence). The CDR3 is CATSPRTRVNTGELFF. In DNA form, the CDR3 reads TGTGCCACCAGCCCGCGGACTAGAGTGAACACCGGGGAGCTGTTTTTT. The full variable domain, its missing parts supplied by reference TRBV15 and TRBJ2-2, is DAMVIQNPRYQVTQFGKPVTLSCSQTLNHNVMYWYQQKSSQAPKLLFHYYDKDFNNEADTPDNFQSRRPNTSFCFLDIRSPGLGDTAMYLCATSPRTRVNTGELFFGEGSRLTVL.